The 21 T cell receptor beta chains in this list originate from one sample, sequenced in a study of OX40 agonist ivuxolimab in advanced cancers. Method: immunoSEQ multiplex PCR; TCRdb's copy keeps in-frame clones and lacks some. This table holds about 76,000 clones, 65% to 90% found once. Sequenced material: CD4+ or CD8+ T cells sorted from blood, taken in a trial of the OX40 agonist ivuxolimab. All receptors derive from an adult with an advanced solid tumor such as melanoma, head and neck, liver or kidney cancer.

The chain employs TRBV6-5 and TRBJ2-7, with 9 bases that match TRBD2. CDR1 MNHEY and CDR2 SVGAGI come from the germline V gene. The CDR3 has 14 amino acids. V shed 5 bases, J shed 1 base, and the junction held 3 bases outside the gene matches. The CDR3 DNA reads as TGTGCCAGCAGTCAGCGGGAGGTTTCCTACGAGCAGTACTTC. Protein product: CASSQREVSYEQYF.

This clone was recorded only once. The chain recombines TRBV7-2 with TRBJ1-1, with D perhaps matching TRBD1 (5 bases). The germline V gene encodes CDR1 SGHTA and CDR2 FQGNSA. This CDR3 contains 14 residues. Trimming took off 3 bases at V and 6 bases at J, with 14 bases between the two ends. CDR3 coding DNA: TGTGCCAGCAGCTTTCACCTTCGGGACCCTGAAGCTTTCTTT. This codes for CASSFHLRDPEAFF.

This clone showed up just once. The chain has TRBV5-1 and TRBJ2-7; 8 nucleotides match TRBD2. V lost 2 bases to trimming and J lost 2 bases; unmatched junction nucleotides: 6. This CDR3 contains 15 residues. Germline loops: CDR1 SGHRS, CDR2 YFSETQ. The CDR3 region has the DNA TGCGCCAGCAGCTTTGTTACTAGCGGTACCTACGAGCAGTACTTC. This encodes CASSFVTSGTYEQYF.

The chain recombines TRBV6-4 with TRBJ2-3, with D possibly TRBD2 on 5 matching bases. V lost 0 bases to trimming and J lost 3 bases, with 10 bases between them. This CDR3 comprises 15 residues. The germline gives CDR1 MRHNA, CDR2 SNTAGT. CDR3 nucleotides: TGTGCCAGCAGTGACTCAGGGCTAGCTACAGATACGCAGTATTTT. Protein product: CASSDSGLATDTQYF.

The V gene is TRBV11-3, the J gene TRBJ2-3; 15 nucleotides line up with TRBD2. This CDR3 region has 14 residues. With 8 bases clipped from V and 8 bases from J, the junction kept 5 bases outside the gene matches. Germline lookup yields CDR1 SGHNT and CDR2 YENEEA. In nucleotides, the CDR3 is TGTGCCAGCCGACCGGGACTAGCGGGAGGTACGCAGTATTTT. It is translated as CASRPGLAGGTQYF.

The V and J genes are TRBV15 and TRBJ1-5, with 7 bases identical to TRBD1. The V gene end was trimmed by 5 bases and the J gene end by 4 bases; junction bases not matched to a gene: 8. Germline lookup yields CDR1 LNHNV and CDR2 YYDKDF (reference sequence). CDR3 length equals 15 residues. Here the CDR3 reads CATSQSGTANQPQHF. As DNA, the CDR3 is TGTGCCACCAGCCAATCCGGGACAGCTAATCAGCCCCAGCATTTT.

The genes are TRBV6-5 and TRBJ2-3; TRBD1 aligns across 7 bases. Looked up from germline, CDR1 is MNHEY and CDR2 is SVGAGI. V shed 4 bases, J shed 3 bases, and the junction held 4 bases outside the gene matches. The CDR3 runs to 14 residues. DNA of the CDR3: TGTGCCAGCAGTTTCGACAGGGCGACAGATACGCAGTATTTT. Amino acids: CASSFDRATDTQYF.

V usage is TRBV6-5 and J usage is TRBJ1-1; the D is unclear. CDR1 and CDR2 (germline): MNHEY, SVGAGI. The CDR3 extends over 12 amino acids. Trimming removed 5 bases at V and 2 bases at J, with 6 bases between. CDR3 sequence (DNA): TGTGCCAGCAGTCCTGGAAACACTGAAGCTTTCTTT. Its protein product is CASSPGNTEAFF.

This chain connects TRBV7-9 to TRBJ2-1; D could derive from TRBD1 or TRBD2 (6 bases each). The V gene lost 5 bases and the J gene lost 10 bases, with 15 bases spanning the gap. Germline assignment: CDR1 SEHNR and CDR2 FQNEAQ (reference sequence). The CDR3 contains 13 residues. CDR3 sequence: CASSLGGGGEQFF. In DNA, the CDR3 is TGTGCCAGCAGCCTAGGTGGAGGGGGAGAGCAGTTCTTC.

The chain links TRBV5-1 to TRBJ2-4; D is unresolved. V was clipped by 5 bases and J by 1 base, with 22 bases between them. This CDR3 has 18 residues. Germline V CDR1 and CDR2: SGHRS, YFSETQ. The CDR3 spells CASSSLRTNTEAKNIQYF. CDR3 bases: TGCGCCAGCAGTTCTCTTAGGACCAACACGGAGGCCAAAAACATTCAGTACTTC.

In this sample, this clone turned up a few times. V is TRBV30 and J is TRBJ1-1; D gene unclear. The CDR3 loop spans 14 amino acids. V was trimmed by 0 bases and J by 6 bases, leaving 14 bases between them. Germline-derived CDR1 and CDR2 are GTSNPN and SVGIG (reference sequence). CDR3 sequence: CAWSVTVSRPEAFF. CDR3 in DNA: TGTGCCTGGAGTGTCACGGTTTCTAGACCTGAAGCTTTCTTT.

This chain links TRBV7-2 with TRBJ2-3, with D hard to call. Germline V gene lookup returns CDR1 SGHTA and CDR2 FQGNSA. The CDR3 runs 12 residues. V shed 5 bases and J shed 0 bases, with 3 bases lying between them. This CDR3 is CASSPSTDTQYF. The CDR3 bases are TGTGCCAGCAGCCCGAGCACAGATACGCAGTATTTT.

V is TRBV6-5 and J is TRBJ1-5, with 7 bases fitting TRBD1. Germline CDR1 and CDR2: MNHEY and SVGAGI. J lost 7 bases, V lost 5 bases, and 2 bases had no gene match. The CDR3 contains 12 residues. This CDR3 is CASSAGGQPQHF. CDR3 in DNA: TGTGCCAGCAGTGCAGGGGGGCAGCCCCAGCATTTT.

The chain joins TRBV9 to TRBJ2-1; D might be TRBD1 (5 bases). The CDR3 contains 17 residues. Looked up from germline, CDR1 is SGDLS and CDR2 is YYNGEE. V dropped 4 bases and J dropped 0 bases, with 17 bases sitting between them. CDR3 amino acids: CASSPRQPQGSYNEQFF. CDR3 DNA: TGTGCCAGCAGCCCTCGGCAGCCTCAGGGCTCCTACAATGAGCAGTTCTTC.

This chain joins TRBV11-1 and TRBJ2-5; a weak D match, TRBD1 (5 bases). The CDR3 loop spans 15 amino acids. The V gene's germline CDR1 is SGHAT and CDR2 FQDESV (reference sequence). Trimming removed 1 base at V and 4 bases at J, with 13 bases between. The CDR3 bases are TGTGCCAGCAGCTTAGATGGTTTAGGGGCAGAGACCCAGTACTTC. This codes for CASSLDGLGAETQYF.

The chain is built from TRBV30 and TRBJ1-2; D is perhaps TRBD1 (5 bases). Germline loops: CDR1 GTSNPN, CDR2 SVGIG (reference sequence). Trimming removed 4 bases from V and 6 bases from J, with 9 bases in between. The CDR3 length is 11 residues. Here the CDR3 reads CAWTPGHGYTF. CDR3 sequence (DNA): TGTGCCTGGACGCCAGGGCATGGCTACACCTTC.

On this clone itself: The junction and the germline gene differ at one end; a read error may be behind it. The chain couples TRBV7-7 to TRBJ1-2; D is uncertain. Germline lookup yields CDR1 SSHAT and CDR2 FNYEAQ (reference sequence). The CDR3 totals 16 residues. In DNA, the CDR3 is TGTGCTAGCAGCTTAGTTTTGCCTAGCTCGAACTATGGCTACACCTTC. It specifies CASSLVLPSSNYGYTF. The full variable domain, with the rest looked up from reference TRBV7-7 and TRBJ1-2, is GAGVSQSPRYKVTKRGQDVTLRCDPISSHATLYWYQQALGQGPEFLTYFNYEAQPDKSGLPSDRFSAERPEGSISTLTIQRTEQRDSAMYRCASSLVLPSSNYGYTFGSGTRLTVV.

This sequence joins TRBV7-8 and TRBJ1-3; a weak D match, TRBD1 (5 bases). Germline values: CDR1 SGHVS, CDR2 FQNEAQ. This CDR3 comprises 17 residues. V was cut by 1 base and J by 0 bases, with 13 bases left in between. CDR3 nucleotides: TGTGCCAGCAGCTTAGGGGACTATAGTTACTCTGGAAACACCATATATTTT. Its translation is CASSLGDYSYSGNTIYF.

The chain combines TRBV4-3 with TRBJ1-4, with D hard to call. CDR1 LGHNA and CDR2 YSLEER come from the germline V gene. Trimming removed 0 bases from V and 7 bases from J, with 6 bases in between. The CDR3 spans 13 residues. The CDR3: CASSQDAGEKLFF. Here the CDR3 DNA reads TGCGCCAGCAGCCAAGACGCCGGTGAAAAACTGTTTTTT.

The J gene is TRBJ2-2, the V gene TRBV11-3; D is possibly TRBD1 (5 bases). Trimming took off 4 bases at V and 2 bases at J, with 14 bases between the two ends. Germline loops: CDR1 SGHNT, CDR2 YENEEA. This CDR3 is 16 amino acids long. The CDR3 sequence: CASSSFWGGNTGELFF. The CDR3 DNA is TGTGCCAGCAGCTCTTTTTGGGGCGGAAACACCGGGGAGCTGTTTTTT.

The chain joins TRBV13 to TRBJ1-4; D possibly corresponds to TRBD1 (5 bases). From germline, CDR1 is PRHDT and CDR2 FYEKMQ (reference sequence). V was trimmed by 1 base and J by 7 bases, leaving 10 bases between them. The CDR3 totals 14 residues. In DNA form, the CDR3 reads TGTGCCAGCAGCTTAGCAGGGTTAGGTGAAAAACTGTTTTTT. Translation: CASSLAGLGEKLFF.